The T cell receptor (beta chain) described here comes from a study of metastatic and nonmetastatic thyroid tumors. No treatment of any kind had been given to any patient before thyroid surgery. Notes on this clone: Germline and junction disagree at one end, which may indicate a read error.

The CDR3 length is 13 residues. Germline CDR1 is MNHEY and CDR2 is SVGEGT. As handled by the study authors: The authors used CDR3 differences across clinicopathological groups to build a distant-metastasis classifier for papillary thyroid cancer. TCRdb reanalyzed the PCR reads with MiXCR. These V and J calls are TCRdb output, not the study's own analysis. Here the sample spans approximately 20,000 clones, approximately 16% being singletons. The receptor's source is a male donor with papillary thyroid cancer or a benign thyroid nodule (not recorded which). Some clones in this sample may be carry-over from other donors' samples. The specimen sequenced was blood. This sequence joins TRBV6-2 or TRBV6-3 and TRBJ2-5; D gene ambiguous. The CDR3 loop reads CASPNRAQETLYF. In nucleotides, the CDR3 is TGTGCCAGCCCAAATAGGGCCCAAGAGACCCTGTACTTC.